One and the same sample provided the 21 T cell receptor beta chains below, sequenced in a study of regulatory T cells in long-lasting Graves disease (dated by TCRdb to the early 2020s). The intended sense of this specimen's time point label: newly diagnosed GD, antithyroid drugs for less than 3 months. For both TCR sequencing and RNA sequencing, RNA was extracted from PBMCs in TRIzol. The library was produced with multiplex PCR. Instrument on record: Illumina HiSeq 4000. To build TCR beta libraries, CDR3 regions were amplified by Arm-PCR using iRepertoire HTBI primers. TCRdb applied fastp at Q25 and MiXCR to the public reads, then kept only in-frame beta chains. Entries are consolidated by CDR3 protein sequence, retaining the most common genes and DNA. For this sample there are 350,000 to 500,000 distinct CDR3 sequences; about 17% appear just once. The top ten clonotypes cover about 10% of the sample.

The same specimen was also included in a second study, on T cells in Graves' hyperthyroidism and ophthalmopathy.

This material consisted of peripheral blood mononuclear cells (PBMCs), taken at new diagnosis, from a patient treated with antithyroid drugs. The receptors originated from a woman younger than 45 with Graves disease. Donor details come from another sample of the same person, matched by shared clones.

Many counts were recorded for this clonotype. The rearrangement links TRBV20-1 to TRBJ2-3, with D possibly being TRBD2 (6 bases). CDR1 and CDR2 from the germline V gene are DFQATT and SNEGSKA (reference sequence). The CDR3 consists of 15 residues. Between the trimmed V and J ends, which lost 6 bases and 6 bases, there was a span of 22 bases. This CDR3 is CSARPPGGVVDTQYF. CDR3 DNA: TGCAGTGCCCGCCCACCCGGAGGGGTGGTGGATACGCAGTATTTT.

This clonotype has at least ten counts. The chain uses TRBV28 and TRBJ2-5; D is unclear. The CDR3 is 17 residues long. V dropped 3 bases and J dropped 0 bases, with 17 bases sitting between them. Germline V gene lookup returns CDR1 MDHEN and CDR2 SYDVKM. CDR3 protein: CASSLGSLILYQETQYF. In DNA form, the CDR3 reads TGTGCCAGCAGTTTGGGTTCCCTTATCTTGTACCAAGAGACCCAGTACTTC.

The CDR3 DNA reads TGTGCCAGCAGCTTAGCGGGCCCCTTCCTCCCCTACGAGCAGTACTTC. Translated: CASSLAGPFLPYEQYF. The chain couples TRBV7-2 to TRBJ2-7; no clear D gene. The CDR3 spans 16 residues. The V end was cut by 0 bases, the J end by 2 bases, with 14 bases between. Germline assignment: CDR1 SGHTA and CDR2 FQGNSA.

As for this clonotype: No conserved phenylalanine or tryptophan is present at the end of the CDR3, so a read error is the likely explanation. This chain links TRBV12-5 with TRBJ2-1; D ambiguous. V dropped 2 bases and J dropped 5 bases, with 13 bases sitting between them. CDR3 length equals 15 residues. Germline CDR1 LGHNT, CDR2 FRNRAP. The CDR3: CASGLKPRIHNEQFL. The DNA of the CDR3 is TGTGCTAGTGGTTTGAAACCGAGGATTCACAATGAGCAGTTCCTC.

The chain couples TRBV11-3 to TRBJ2-3, with D unresolved. Germline values: CDR1 SGHNT, CDR2 YENEEA. Trimming left V 5 bases short and J 3 bases short, with 9 bases between. This CDR3 contains 13 residues. The CDR3: CASSLPATDTQYF. Written as DNA, the CDR3 is TGTGCCAGCAGCCTCCCAGCGACAGATACGCAGTATTTT. Complete variable domain (other parts from reference TRBV11-3 and TRBJ2-3): EAGVVQSPRYKIIEKKQPVAFWCNPISGHNTLYWYLQNLGQGPELLIRYENEEAVDDSQLPKDRFSAERLKGVDSTLKIQPAELGDSAVYLCASSLPATDTQYFGPGTRLTVL.

Ten or more counts support this clonotype. This chain joins TRBV7-2 and TRBJ1-4; the match to TRBD1 covers 7 bases. Trimming removed 5 bases from V and 8 bases from J; junction bases left unmatched: 8. This CDR3 has 14 amino acids. From germline, CDR1 is SGHTA and CDR2 FQGNSA. The CDR3 DNA reads as TGTGCCAGCAGCGCACAGGGGAGGGACGAAAAACTGTTTTTT. This translates into CASSAQGRDEKLFF.

At least ten counts were recorded for this clonotype. The J gene is TRBJ2-3, the V gene TRBV18; D ambiguous. CDR1 is KGHSH, CDR2 LQKENI, per germline. The V end was cut by 4 bases, the J end by 7 bases, with 21 bases between. The CDR3 spans 16 residues. CDR3 in amino acids: CASSQTIADRVNTQYF. The CDR3 region has the DNA TGTGCCAGCTCACAAACAATAGCAGATCGGGTGAATACGCAGTATTTT. Complete variable domain (other parts from reference TRBV18 and TRBJ2-3): NAGVMQNPRHLVRRRGQEARLRCSPMKGHSHVYWYRQLPEEGLKFMVYLQKENIIDESGMPKERFSAEFPKEGPSILRIQQVVRGDSAAYFCASSQTIADRVNTQYFGPGTRLTVL.

This clonotype was detected many times. This sequence joins TRBV28 and TRBJ2-5, with D perhaps given as TRBD1 or TRBD2 (6 bases each). V was shortened by 5 bases and J by 2 bases, with 18 bases between the two germline ends. The germline V gene encodes CDR1 MDHEN and CDR2 SYDVKM. The CDR3 consists of 16 residues. CDR3 bases: TGTGCCAGCAGTGTATATCCGGGGGCAACTCAAGAGACCCAGTACTTC. It encodes CASSVYPGATQETQYF. The complete variable domain, with remaining parts taken from reference TRBV28 and TRBJ2-5, reads DVKVTQSSRYLVKRTGEKVFLECVQDMDHENMFWYRQDPGLGLRLIYFSYDVKMKEKGDIPEGYSVSREKKERFSLILESASTNQTSMYLCASSVYPGATQETQYFGPGTRLLVL.

In this sample, this clonotype turned up many times. J is TRBJ2-1 and V is TRBV20-1; the match to TRBD2 covers 7 bases. CDR1 and CDR2 from the germline V gene are DFQATT and SNEGSKA (reference sequence). V was clipped by 3 bases and J by 2 bases; unmatched bases: 1. This CDR3 region has 13 residues. CDR3 DNA sequence: TGCAGTGCTAGTCTAGCGGCCTACAATGAGCAGTTCTTC. Translation: CSASLAAYNEQFF.

This clonotype was observed at least ten times. This chain uses TRBV5-1 with TRBJ2-3; tentative D call: TRBD1 (6 bases). Trimming took off 4 bases at V and 4 bases at J, with 16 bases between the two ends. The length of the CDR3 is 15 residues. The germline gives CDR1 SGHRS, CDR2 YFSETQ. As DNA, the CDR3 is TGCGCCAGCAGCCCCTTTTCCAGGGGTGCAGATACGCAGTATTTT. It is translated as CASSPFSRGADTQYF.

This clonotype occurred many times. The rearrangement joins TRBV7-2 to TRBJ2-1; tentative D call: TRBD2 (6 bases). The V end was cut by 3 bases, the J end by 8 bases, with 29 bases between. This CDR3 contains 19 residues. Germline-derived CDR1 and CDR2 are SGHTA and FQGNSA. The CDR3 nucleotides are TGTGCCAGCAGCTTTGGTCTAGAGGCTGGCGGGGACCTTATGGATGAGCAGTTCTTC. The encoded protein is CASSFGLEAGGDLMDEQFF. Filled out from reference TRBV7-2 and TRBJ2-1, the complete variable domain reads GAGVSQSPSNKVTEKGKDVELRCDPISGHTALYWYRQSLGQGLEFLIYFQGNSAPDKSGLPSDRFSAERTGGSVSTLTIQRTQQEDSAVYLCASSFGLEAGGDLMDEQFFGPGTRLTVL.

This clonotype has ten or more counts. The genes are TRBV6-2 or TRBV6-3 and TRBJ2-7, with 8 bases identical to TRBD2. The CDR3 consists of 14 residues. Germline V gives CDR1 MNHEY, CDR2 SVGEGT. Trimming at V came to 10 bases and at J to 0 bases, leaving 8 bases not matched to a gene. The CDR3 coding sequence is TGTGCCATCCAGGGACTAGGCGGCTCCTACGAGCAGTACTTC. This gives the protein CAIQGLGGSYEQYF.

The chain is built from TRBV2 and TRBJ1-4; D is possibly TRBD1 (6 bases). Between the trimmed V and J ends, which lost 5 bases and 8 bases, there was a span of 9 bases. Germline V CDR1 and CDR2: SNHLY, FYNNEI. The CDR3 runs 12 residues. The CDR3 DNA sequence: TGTGCCAGCAGTTGGGACAACGAAAAACTGTTTTTT. The encoded protein is CASSWDNEKLFF.

This clonotype was seen at least ten times. The CDR3 DNA is TGTGCCAGCAGCCCACGCGGCAACACAGATACGCAGTATTTT. Protein sequence: CASSPRGNTDTQYF. The V and J genes are TRBV18 and TRBJ2-3; no reliable D call. With 8 bases removed from V and 2 bases from J, the gap between germline ends came to 14 bases. The CDR3 is 14 amino acids. Germline CDR1 reads KGHSH; CDR2 reads LQKENI.

This clonotype was observed many times. The chain joins TRBV7-8 to TRBJ2-7; 9 nucleotides agree with TRBD1. The ends lost 4 bases at V and 0 bases at J; junction bases unmatched: 7. This CDR3 contains 16 residues. The V gene's germline CDR1 is SGHVS and CDR2 FQNEAQ. CDR3 region: CASSSQGALSSYEQYF. In nucleotides, the CDR3 is TGTGCCAGCAGCTCACAGGGGGCCCTCAGCTCCTACGAGCAGTACTTC.

This clonotype was recorded at least ten times. The chain links TRBV30 to TRBJ2-3, with D possibly being TRBD1 or TRBD2 (7 bases each). The germline V gene encodes CDR1 GTSNPN and CDR2 SVGIG (reference sequence). This CDR3 contains 15 residues. Trimming took 3 bases from V and 2 from J, leaving 15 bases between them. DNA of the CDR3: TGTGCCTGGAGAGGGAGGGGGCAAGTCACAGATACGCAGTATTTT. This codes for CAWRGRGQVTDTQYF.

The sample holds many counts of this clonotype. The rearrangement uses TRBV2 and TRBJ2-2; weak D call: TRBD1 (5 bases). V was cut by 5 bases and J by 0 bases, with 13 bases left in between. Germline V gene data show CDR1 as SNHLY and CDR2 as FYNNEI. The CDR3 is 16 residues long. The CDR3 sequence is CASSPRTPANTGELFF. CDR3 sequence (DNA): TGTGCCAGCAGTCCAAGGACACCCGCGAACACCGGGGAGCTGTTTTTT. Based on the CDR3 plus reference TRBV2 and TRBJ2-2, the full variable domain is EPEVTQTPSHQVTQMGQEVILRCVPISNHLYFYWYRQILGQKVEFLVSFYNNEISEKSEIFDDQFSVERPDGSNFTLKIRSTKLEDSAMYFCASSPRTPANTGELFFGEGSRLTVL.

This clonotype was seen repeatedly, ten times or more. This rearrangement joins TRBV11-2 to TRBJ2-3; D is perhaps TRBD1 (6 bases). V lost 3 bases, J lost 3 bases, and 13 bases lay in between. This CDR3 comprises 15 residues. Germline V gene data show CDR1 as SGHAT and CDR2 as FQNNGV. In DNA, the CDR3 is TGTGCCAGCAGCTTTGGGGGCGGTTCGACAGATACGCAGTATTTT. Protein: CASSFGGGSTDTQYF. Supplemented by reference TRBV11-2 and TRBJ2-3, the full variable domain reads EAGVAQSPRYKIIEKRQSVAFWCNPISGHATLYWYQQILGQGPKLLIQFQNNGVVDDSQLPKDRFSAERLKGVDSTLKIQPAKLEDSAVYLCASSFGGGSTDTQYFGPGTRLTVL.

Many counts were recorded for this clonotype. The chain joins TRBV7-9 to TRBJ2-5; TRBD2 matches at 16 bases. J was trimmed by 4 bases and V by 5 bases; bases with no gene match: 7. Germline V gene sequence: CDR1 SEHNR, CDR2 FQNEAQ (reference sequence). The CDR3 is 17 amino acids. CDR3 sequence (DNA): TGTGCCAGCAGCGGAGGGACTAGCGGGAGGGAAGGAGAGACCCAGTACTTC. Residues: CASSGGTSGREGETQYF.

This chain links TRBV18 with TRBJ2-6; no reliable D call. Germline CDR1 reads KGHSH; CDR2 reads LQKENI. V was shortened by 4 bases and J by 4 bases, with 20 bases between the two germline ends. This CDR3 spans 18 amino acids. CDR3 region: CASSRALGHSSGANVLTF. The CDR3 DNA is TGTGCCAGCTCACGGGCTCTGGGCCACAGCTCGGGGGCCAACGTCCTGACTTTC.

This clonotype was observed at least ten times. The chain employs TRBV27 and TRBJ2-1; 8 positions agree with TRBD1. V was pared by 9 bases and J by 7 bases, with 5 bases of the junction left unmatched. The CDR3 contains 12 residues. CDR1 is MNHEY and CDR2 is SMNVEV in the germline V gene (reference sequence). The CDR3 reads CASTTGGNEQFF. The CDR3 DNA reads TGTGCCAGTACAACAGGGGGGAATGAGCAGTTCTTC.